The 11 T cell receptor beta chains in this list originate from one sample, sequenced in a study of identical twins. In TCRdb, the 5' RACE reads were re-called with MiXCR into one record per CDR3 protein. The sample yields a few hundred thousand distinct CDR3 sequences, 9.6% seen once. These records were also assigned to another study, of yellow fever vaccine responses in identical twins.

Input material: PBMCs. These receptors were obtained from a woman between 18 and 30 years old in good health.

CDR3 sequence reads: CASSPPLGGEGEKLFF. The CDR3 nucleotides are TGTGCCAGCAGCCCCCCACTCGGGGGCGAGGGGGAAAAACTGTTTTTT. The V and J genes are TRBV28 and TRBJ1-4; TRBD1 might be the D (6 bases). CDR3 size: 16 residues. Trimming shortened V by 6 bases and J by 8 bases, and 22 bases separated the two germline ends. Per germline, CDR1 MDHEN and CDR2 SYDVKM.

The genes are TRBV20-1 and TRBJ2-5, with 14 bases matching TRBD2. Trimming at V came to 3 bases and at J to 5 bases, leaving 8 bases not matched to a gene. The CDR3 has 16 amino acids. Germline V gives CDR1 DFQATT, CDR2 SNEGSKA (reference sequence). Here the CDR3 DNA reads TGCAGTGCTAGGAAAGGGACTAGCGGGAGAGGCGAGACCCAGTACTTC. This encodes CSARKGTSGRGETQYF.

As concerns this clonotype: A much larger clone lies one base from this, so it may be a read error. This chain uses TRBV12-3 or TRBV12-4 with TRBJ2-2; maybe TRBD1 (6 bases). CDR3 size: 15 residues. CDR3 sequence reads: CASSLRDTNTGVLFF. Here the CDR3 DNA reads TGTGCCAGCAGTTTAAGGGACACAAACACCGGGGTGCTGTTTTTT.

This clonotype showed up many times. V and J are TRBV6-2 or TRBV6-3 and TRBJ1-2; TRBD1 is a possible D gene (5 bases). Germline V gene sequence: CDR1 MNHEY, CDR2 SVGEGT. The CDR3 consists of 13 residues. The V end was cut by 0 bases, the J end by 5 bases, with 7 bases between. CDR3 protein: CASSYSRQYGYTF. In nucleotides, the CDR3 is TGTGCCAGCAGTTACTCCAGACAGTATGGCTACACCTTC.

Of note for this clonotype: Germline is not matched at one junction end, which may reflect a read error. This chain uses TRBV4-3 with TRBJ2-7; D is possibly TRBD2 (6 bases). Germline V lookup: CDR1 LGHNA, CDR2 YSLEER. The CDR3 extends over 15 amino acids. The CDR3 sequence is CAISQGRGYSYEQYF. Here the CDR3 DNA reads TGCGCCATCAGCCAAGGGCGGGGTTACTCCTACGAGCAGTACTTC.

Ten or more counts support this clonotype. The genes are TRBV4-1 and TRBJ1-1, with 8 bases that match TRBD1. V lost 4 bases, J lost 6 bases, and 7 bases stayed unmatched. This CDR3 is built from 14 residues. From germline, CDR1 is MGHRA and CDR2 YSYEKL. The CDR3 loop is CASSRRGQWAEAFF. The CDR3 nucleotides are TGCGCCAGCAGCCGCAGGGGGCAATGGGCTGAAGCTTTCTTT.

This clonotype was detected ten times or more. This chain joins TRBV27 and TRBJ2-7; D is ambiguous. Trimming removed 5 bases at V and 0 bases at J, with 8 bases between. Germline CDR1 and CDR2: MNHEY and SMNVEV (reference sequence). The CDR3 has 13 amino acids. CDR3 residues: CASSDILSYEQYF. The CDR3 DNA is TGTGCCAGCAGTGACATCCTCTCCTACGAGCAGTACTTC.

This clonotype was detected only a few times. The CDR3 reads CSVGQYSYNEQFF. The CDR3 nucleotides read TGCAGCGTTGGGCAGTACTCCTACAATGAGCAGTTCTTC. The chain has TRBV29-1 and TRBJ2-1; D remains unclear. V lost 4 bases to trimming and J lost 0 bases, with 7 bases between them. The length of the CDR3 is 13 residues. Germline lookup yields CDR1 SQVTM and CDR2 ANQGSEA.

This clonotype was seen many times. V usage is TRBV5-1 and J usage is TRBJ2-1; D perhaps matches TRBD1 (5 bases). The CDR3 runs to 13 residues. Trimming stripped 1 base from V and 8 bases from J, with 10 bases between. Germline V gene lookup returns CDR1 SGHRS and CDR2 YFSETQ. The CDR3 is CASSLMGQYEQFF. DNA of the CDR3: TGCGCCAGCAGCTTGATGGGGCAGTATGAGCAGTTCTTC.

This clonotype was found many times. The chain is built from TRBV5-1 and TRBJ2-7; perhaps TRBD1 as D (6 bases). V lost 0 bases to trimming and J lost 0 bases, with 19 bases between them. CDR1 is SGHRS and CDR2 is YFSETQ in the germline V gene. The CDR3 is 18 amino acids. The CDR3 region has the DNA TGCGCCAGCAGCTTGGCCCCTTCCGGGACATCCCTCTCCTACGAGCAGTACTTC. It specifies CASSLAPSGTSLSYEQYF.

This clonotype was recorded at least ten times. The rearrangement uses TRBV11-2 and TRBJ2-1; 7 nucleotides match TRBD2. The V and J ends lost 3 bases and 0 bases, in that order; junction bases with no gene match: 8. The CDR3 runs 17 residues. Germline loops: CDR1 SGHAT, CDR2 FQNNGV. The DNA for the CDR3 is TGTGCCAGCAGCTTGATACGGCTAGCGGCCTCCTACAATGAGCAGTTCTTC. It is translated as CASSLIRLAASYNEQFF.